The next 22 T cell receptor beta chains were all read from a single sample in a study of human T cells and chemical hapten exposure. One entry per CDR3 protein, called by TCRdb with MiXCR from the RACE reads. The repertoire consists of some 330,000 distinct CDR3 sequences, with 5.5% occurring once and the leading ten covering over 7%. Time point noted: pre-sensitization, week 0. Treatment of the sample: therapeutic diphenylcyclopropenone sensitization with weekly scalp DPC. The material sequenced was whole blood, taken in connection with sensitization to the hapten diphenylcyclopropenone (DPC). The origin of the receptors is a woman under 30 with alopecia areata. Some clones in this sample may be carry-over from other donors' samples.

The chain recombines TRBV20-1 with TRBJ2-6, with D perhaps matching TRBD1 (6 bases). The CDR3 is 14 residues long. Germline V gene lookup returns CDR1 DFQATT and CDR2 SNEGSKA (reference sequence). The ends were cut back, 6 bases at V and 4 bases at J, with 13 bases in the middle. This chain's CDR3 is CSAHGQSGANVLTF. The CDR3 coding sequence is TGCAGTGCACATGGACAGTCGGGGGCCAACGTCCTGACTTTC.

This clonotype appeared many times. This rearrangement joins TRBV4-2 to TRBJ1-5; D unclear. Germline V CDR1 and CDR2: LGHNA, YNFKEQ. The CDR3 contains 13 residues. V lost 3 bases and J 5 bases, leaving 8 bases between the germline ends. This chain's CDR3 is CASSHARDQPQHF. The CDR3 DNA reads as TGTGCCAGCAGCCACGCGAGAGATCAGCCCCAGCATTTT.

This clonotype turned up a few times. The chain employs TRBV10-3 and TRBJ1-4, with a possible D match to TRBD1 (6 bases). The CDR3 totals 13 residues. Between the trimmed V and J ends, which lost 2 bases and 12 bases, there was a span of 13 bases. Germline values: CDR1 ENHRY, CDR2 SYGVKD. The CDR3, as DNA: TGTGCCATCAGTGAGGGACAGTCCAAGGAACTGTTTTTT. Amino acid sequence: CAISEGQSKELFF.

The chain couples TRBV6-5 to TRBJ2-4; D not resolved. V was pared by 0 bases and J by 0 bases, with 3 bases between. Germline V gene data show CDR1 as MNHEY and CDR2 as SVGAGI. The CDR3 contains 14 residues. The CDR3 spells CASSYSGAKNIQYF. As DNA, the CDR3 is TGTGCCAGCAGTTACTCGGGAGCCAAAAACATTCAGTACTTC.

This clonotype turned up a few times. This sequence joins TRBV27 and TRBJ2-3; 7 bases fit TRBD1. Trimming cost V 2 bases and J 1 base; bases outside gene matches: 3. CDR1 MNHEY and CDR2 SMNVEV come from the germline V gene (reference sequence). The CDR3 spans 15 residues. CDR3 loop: CASSLGTAGTDTQYF. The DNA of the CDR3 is TGTGCCAGCAGTTTAGGGACAGCGGGCACAGATACGCAGTATTTT.

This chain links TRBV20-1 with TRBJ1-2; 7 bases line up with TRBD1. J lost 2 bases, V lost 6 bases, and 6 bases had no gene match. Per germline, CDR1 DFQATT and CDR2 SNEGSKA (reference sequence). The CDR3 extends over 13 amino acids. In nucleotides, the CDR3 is TGCAGTGCCGGACAGGAAATGAACTATGGCTACACCTTC. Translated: CSAGQEMNYGYTF.

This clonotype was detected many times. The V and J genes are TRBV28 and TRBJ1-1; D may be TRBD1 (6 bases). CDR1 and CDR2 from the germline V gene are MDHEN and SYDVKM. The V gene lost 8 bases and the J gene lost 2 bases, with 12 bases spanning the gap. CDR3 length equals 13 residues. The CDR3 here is CASSGQPNTEAFF. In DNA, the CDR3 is TGTGCCAGCTCCGGACAGCCAAACACTGAAGCTTTCTTT. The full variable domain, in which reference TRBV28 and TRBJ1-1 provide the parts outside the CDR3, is DVKVTQSSRYLVKRTGEKVFLECVQDMDHENMFWYRQDPGLGLRLIYFSYDVKMKEKGDIPEGYSVSREKKERFSLILESASTNQTSMYLCASSGQPNTEAFFGQGTRLTVV.

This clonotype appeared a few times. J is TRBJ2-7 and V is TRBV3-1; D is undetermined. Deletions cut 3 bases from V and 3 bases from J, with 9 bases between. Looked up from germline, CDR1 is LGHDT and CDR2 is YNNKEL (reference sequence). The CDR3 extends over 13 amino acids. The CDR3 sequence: CASSHDWVYEQYF. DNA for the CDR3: TGTGCCAGCAGCCATGACTGGGTCTACGAGCAGTACTTC.

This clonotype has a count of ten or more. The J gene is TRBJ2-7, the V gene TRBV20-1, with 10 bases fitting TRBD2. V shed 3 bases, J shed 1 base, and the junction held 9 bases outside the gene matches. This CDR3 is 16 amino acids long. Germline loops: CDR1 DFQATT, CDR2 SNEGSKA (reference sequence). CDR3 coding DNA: TGCAGTGCTAGGGGTCTAGCGGGGGCCCAATCCTACGAGCAGTACTTC. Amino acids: CSARGLAGAQSYEQYF.

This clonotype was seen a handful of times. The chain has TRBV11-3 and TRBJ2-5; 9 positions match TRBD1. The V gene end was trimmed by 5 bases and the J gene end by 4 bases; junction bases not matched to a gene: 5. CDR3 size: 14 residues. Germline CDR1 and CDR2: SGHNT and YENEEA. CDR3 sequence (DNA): TGTGCCAGCAGCCTGACAGGGGGGCCAGAGACCCAGTACTTC. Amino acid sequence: CASSLTGGPETQYF.

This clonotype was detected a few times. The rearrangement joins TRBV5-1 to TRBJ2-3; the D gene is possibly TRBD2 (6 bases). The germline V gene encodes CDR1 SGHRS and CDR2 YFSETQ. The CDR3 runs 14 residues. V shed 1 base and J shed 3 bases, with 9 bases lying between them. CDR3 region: CASSLWGETDTQYF. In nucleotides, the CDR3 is TGCGCCAGCAGCTTGTGGGGGGAAACAGATACGCAGTATTTT.

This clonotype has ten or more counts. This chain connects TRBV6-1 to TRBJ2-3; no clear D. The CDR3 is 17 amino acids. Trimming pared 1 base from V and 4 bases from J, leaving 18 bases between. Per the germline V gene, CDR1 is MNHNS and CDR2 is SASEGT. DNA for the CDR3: TGTGCCAGCAGTGAAGTTTGGGATAACGACCGATCAGATACGCAGTATTTT. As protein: CASSEVWDNDRSDTQYF.

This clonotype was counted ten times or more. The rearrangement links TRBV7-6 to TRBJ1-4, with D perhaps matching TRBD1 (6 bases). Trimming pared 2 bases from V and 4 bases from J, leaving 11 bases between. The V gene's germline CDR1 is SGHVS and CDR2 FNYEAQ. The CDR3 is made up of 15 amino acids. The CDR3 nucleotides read TGTGCCAGCAGCTTATCTCCGGACAGTAATGAAAAACTGTTTTTT. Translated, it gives CASSLSPDSNEKLFF.

The CDR3 region is CAISGSSGGIDTQYF. DNA of the CDR3: TGTGCCATCAGTGGATCTAGCGGGGGAATAGATACGCAGTATTTT. The chain carries TRBV10-3 and TRBJ2-3; 10 bases are a match to TRBD2. CDR3 length equals 15 residues. V lost 4 bases to trimming and J lost 5 bases; unmatched junction nucleotides: 6. Germline V lookup: CDR1 ENHRY, CDR2 SYGVKD.

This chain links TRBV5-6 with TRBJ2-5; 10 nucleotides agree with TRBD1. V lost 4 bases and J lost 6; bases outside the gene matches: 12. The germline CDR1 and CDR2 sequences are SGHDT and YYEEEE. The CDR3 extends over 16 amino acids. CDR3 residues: CASSMDRGMNKKTQYF. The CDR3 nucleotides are TGTGCCAGCAGCATGGACAGGGGGATGAACAAAAAGACCCAGTACTTC. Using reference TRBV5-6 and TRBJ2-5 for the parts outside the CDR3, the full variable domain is DAGVTQSPTHLIKTRGQQVTLRCSPKSGHDTVSWYQQALGQGPQFIFQYYEEEERQRGNFPDRFSGHQFPNYSSELNVNALLLGDSALYLCASSMDRGMNKKTQYFGPGTRLLVL.

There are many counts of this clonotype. CDR3 loop: CASSLEPGGPKNQPQHF. The CDR3 DNA sequence: TGTGCCAGCAGCTTAGAGCCCGGGGGACCTAAGAACCAGCCCCAGCATTTT. The J gene is TRBJ1-5, the V gene TRBV7-6, with a weak D call TRBD1 (5 bases). The CDR3 is 17 residues long. The V end lost 1 base, the J end lost 7 bases, and 20 bases lay between the germline ends. Germline lookup yields CDR1 SGHVS and CDR2 FNYEAQ.

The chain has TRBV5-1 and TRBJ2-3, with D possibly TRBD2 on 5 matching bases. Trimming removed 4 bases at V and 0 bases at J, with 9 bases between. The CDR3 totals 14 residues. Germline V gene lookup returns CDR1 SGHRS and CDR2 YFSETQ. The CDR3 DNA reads TGCGCCAGCAGCGCGACTACTAGCACAGATACGCAGTATTTT. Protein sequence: CASSATTSTDTQYF.

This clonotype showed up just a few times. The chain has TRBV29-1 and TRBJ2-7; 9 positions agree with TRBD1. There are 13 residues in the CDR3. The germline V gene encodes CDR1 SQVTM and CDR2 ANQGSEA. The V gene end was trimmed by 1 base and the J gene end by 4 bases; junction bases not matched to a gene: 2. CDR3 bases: TGCAGCGTTGAAGTGGGACAGGGTTACGAGCAGTACTTC. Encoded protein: CSVEVGQGYEQYF.

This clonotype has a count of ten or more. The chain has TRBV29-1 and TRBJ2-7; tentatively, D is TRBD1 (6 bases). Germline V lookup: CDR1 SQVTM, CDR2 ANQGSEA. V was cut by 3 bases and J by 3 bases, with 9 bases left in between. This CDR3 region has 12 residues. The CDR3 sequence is CSVEKGDYEQYF. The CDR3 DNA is TGCAGCGTTGAGAAGGGGGACTACGAGCAGTACTTC.

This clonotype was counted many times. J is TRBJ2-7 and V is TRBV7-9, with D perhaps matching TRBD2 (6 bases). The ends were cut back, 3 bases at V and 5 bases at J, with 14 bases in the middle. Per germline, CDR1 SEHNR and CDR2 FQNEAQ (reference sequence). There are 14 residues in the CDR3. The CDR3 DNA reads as TGTGCCAGCAGCTTTCCTTATAGCGGTAACGAGCAGTACTTC. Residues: CASSFPYSGNEQYF.

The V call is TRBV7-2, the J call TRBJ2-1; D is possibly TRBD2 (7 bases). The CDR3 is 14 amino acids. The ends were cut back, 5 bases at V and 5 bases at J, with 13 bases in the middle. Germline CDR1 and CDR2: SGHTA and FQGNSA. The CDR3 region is CASSPGRDNNEQFF. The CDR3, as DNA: TGTGCCAGCAGCCCGGGGAGGGACAACAATGAGCAGTTCTTC.

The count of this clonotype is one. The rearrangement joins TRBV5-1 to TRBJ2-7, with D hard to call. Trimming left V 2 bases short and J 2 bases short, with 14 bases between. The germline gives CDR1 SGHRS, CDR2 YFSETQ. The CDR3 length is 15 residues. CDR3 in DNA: TGCGCCAGCAGCTTAGTTGGCAGGCGCACCTACGAGCAGTACTTC. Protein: CASSLVGRRTYEQYF.